What follows describes a single T cell receptor beta chain. The data are from a study of cytomegalovirus exposure and HLA in healthy donors. The PCR employed 60 Vbeta primers together with 13 Jbeta primers. Assay used: immunoSEQ multiplex PCR; TCRdb lists only in-frame clones, some missing. This sample carries 110,000 to 150,000 clones, 70% to 80% of them seen once, and the ten largest clones take about 5.3%. This CDR3 has 13 amino acids. Looked up from germline, CDR1 is MNHEY and CDR2 is SVGAGI. The V end lost 7 bases, the J end lost 5 bases, and 14 bases lay between the germline ends. The sequence was obtained from a woman between 50 and 59 years old in good health and CMV-seronegative. The source material was PBMCs. This chain joins TRBV6-5 and TRBJ1-2; D possibly corresponds to TRBD1 (6 bases). The CDR3 DNA reads TGTGCCAGCAAAGCAACAGGGTATTATGGCTACACCTTC. The encoded protein is CASKATGYYGYTF.